Reported below is one TCR beta chain. Authors' data handling: Estimated nucleated cell counts came from reference gene primer amplification. The protocol was immunoSEQ multiplex PCR, while the TCRdb copy is restricted to in-frame clones and leaves out a portion. For V, J and clone size, that table is used; D and trimming come from the DNA. Among some 280,000 clones listed, around 85% were seen once. This specimen comes from a study of blood T cell repertoires in COVID-19. This CDR3 contains 12 residues. Looked up from germline, CDR1 is SGHAT and CDR2 is FQNNGV. V lost 10 bases and J 0 bases, leaving 4 bases between the germline ends.

This chain links TRBV11-2 with TRBJ1-6; no reliable D call. The specimen was peripheral blood. This sequence originates from a woman aged 45-59 years with active or convalescent COVID-19. The CDR3 reads CAISSYNSPLHF. The DNA of the CDR3 is TGTGCCATTAGCTCCTATAATTCACCCCTCCACTTT. The variable domain in full, completed from reference TRBV11-2 and TRBJ1-6, reads EAGVAQSPRYKIIEKRQSVAFWCNPISGHATLYWYQQILGQGPKLLIQFQNNGVVDDSQLPKDRFSAERLKGVDSTLKIQPAKLEDSAVYLCAISSYNSPLHFGNGTRLTVT.